This TCR beta chain was found in a study of T cell repertoires in cytomegalovirus infection. About the study: Carrying CMV and the relevant HLA type showed in public TCR beta signatures.

Via MiXCR, TCRdb re-called the reads, giving one row per CDR3 protein. The data show approximately 150,000 distinct CDR3 sequences, approximately 17% seen once. Material: CD8+ T cells from PBMCs. The source is a human donor in good health (CMV status not recorded). Some clones in this sample may be carry-over from other donors' samples.

The CDR3 region is CSVEGGGDYEQYF. The CDR3 DNA reads TGCAGCGTTGAAGGGGGAGGAGACTACGAGCAGTACTTC. The chain has TRBV29-1 and TRBJ2-7; weak D call: TRBD2 (6 bases). Germline V lookup: CDR1 SQVTM, CDR2 ANQGSEA. Trimming cost V 1 base and J 3 bases, with 10 bases left between them. The CDR3 covers 13 residues.